This T cell receptor beta chain comes out of a study of CD8 T cells in Susac syndrome. Looking at the study overall: The sequenced Susac syndrome patients included about 6 who had clinically active disease and fewer than ten who were in remission. When blood was drawn, the patients with Susac syndrome were therapy-naive, on corticosteroids, or on intravenous immunoglobulin alone. Overall study results and limits: The total CD8+ repertoires contained about 16 Susac-specific public clones, and the CD8+ TEMRA repertoires contained about 5.

With random hexamers, roughly 0.45 to 1 ug RNA was reverse transcribed. The CDR3 of TCR beta was amplified by immunoSEQ multiplex PCR across 54 Vbeta and 13 Jbeta. TCRdb reprocessed the immunoSEQ multiplex PCR reads with MiXCR, giving one entry per CDR3 protein. The table has more than 100,000 distinct CDR3 sequences, roughly 94% seen once. Comment on this clonotype: The antigen remains undetermined.

This CDR3 is built from 15 residues. Germline V gene data show CDR1 as WNHNN and CDR2 as SYGVQD (reference sequence). V trimming: 1 base; J trimming: 1 base; junction bases outside the gene matches: 2. The chain joins TRBV10-1 to TRBJ2-5; 8 positions match TRBD1. This receptor was obtained from a human donor with Susac syndrome. Input material: CD8+ T cells from PBMCs. The CDR3 DNA sequence: TGCGCCAGCAGTGAGTGGACAGGGACCCAAGAGACCCAGTACTTC. Its translation: CASSEWTGTQETQYF.